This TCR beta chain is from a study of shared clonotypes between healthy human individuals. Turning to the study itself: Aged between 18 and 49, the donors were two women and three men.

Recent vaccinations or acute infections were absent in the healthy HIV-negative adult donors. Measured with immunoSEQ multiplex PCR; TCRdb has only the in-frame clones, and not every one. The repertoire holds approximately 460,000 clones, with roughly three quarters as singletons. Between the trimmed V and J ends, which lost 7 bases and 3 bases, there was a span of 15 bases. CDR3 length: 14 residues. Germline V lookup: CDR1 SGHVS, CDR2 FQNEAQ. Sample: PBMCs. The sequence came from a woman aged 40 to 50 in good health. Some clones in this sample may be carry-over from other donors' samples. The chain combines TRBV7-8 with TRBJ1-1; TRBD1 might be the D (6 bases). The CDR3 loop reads CASTLQGTDTEAFF. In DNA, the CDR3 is TGTGCCAGCACCCTCCAGGGGACGGACACTGAAGCTTTCTTT.